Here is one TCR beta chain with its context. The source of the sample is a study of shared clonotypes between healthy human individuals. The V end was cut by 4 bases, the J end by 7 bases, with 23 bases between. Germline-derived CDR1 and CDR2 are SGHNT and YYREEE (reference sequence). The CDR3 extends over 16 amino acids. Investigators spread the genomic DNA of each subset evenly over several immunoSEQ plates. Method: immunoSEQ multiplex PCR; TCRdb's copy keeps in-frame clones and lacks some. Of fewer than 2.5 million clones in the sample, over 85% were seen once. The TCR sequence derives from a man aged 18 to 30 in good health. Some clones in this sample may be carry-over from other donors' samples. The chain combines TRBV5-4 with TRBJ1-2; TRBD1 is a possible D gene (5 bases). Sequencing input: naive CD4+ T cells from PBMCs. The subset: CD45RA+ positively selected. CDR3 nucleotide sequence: TGTGCCAGCAGCGTTTCACCGGGACCTCTCTTGGGTGGCTACACCTTC. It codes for CASSVSPGPLLGGYTF.